One sample yielded the 5 T cell receptor beta chains listed below, sequenced in a study of blood T cell repertoires in COVID-19. TCRdb's table, derived via immunoSEQ multiplex PCR, lists solely in-frame clones and lacks some. The data show around 330,000 clones, around 91% seen once. The sample consisted of PBMCs or T cells enriched from blood (not recorded which). These receptors were taken from a woman aged 40 to 50 who had recovered from COVID-19.

The chain employs TRBV4-1 and TRBJ2-1, with a tentative D call TRBD2 (7 bases). Germline V lookup: CDR1 MGHRA, CDR2 YSYEKL. Deletions cut 0 bases from V and 0 bases from J, with 12 bases between. The CDR3 is 17 amino acids. This CDR3 reads CASSQEGGGSSYNEQFF. DNA of the CDR3: TGCGCCAGCAGCCAAGAAGGGGGGGGTAGCTCCTACAATGAGCAGTTCTTC.

The chain has TRBV7-2 and TRBJ1-1; TRBD1 aligns across 9 bases. Germline trimming cut 3 bases from V and 0 bases from J; bases unmatched to any gene: 5. Germline-derived CDR1 and CDR2 are SGHTA and FQGNSA. CDR3 length: 16 residues. CDR3 loop: CASSFPGQGLNTEAFF. Here the CDR3 DNA reads TGTGCCAGCAGCTTTCCGGGACAGGGTCTGAACACTGAAGCTTTCTTT. The variable domain in full, completed from reference TRBV7-2 and TRBJ1-1, reads GAGVSQSPSNKVTEKGKDVELRCDPISGHTALYWYRQSLGQGLEFLIYFQGNSAPDKSGLPSDRFSAERTGGSVSTLTIQRTQQEDSAVYLCASSFPGQGLNTEAFFGQGTRLTVV.

V gene TRBV24-1 combines with J gene TRBJ2-2, with TRBD2 matching over 13 bases. This CDR3 region has 17 residues. From germline, CDR1 is KGHDR and CDR2 SFDVKD. Unmatched junction bases numbered 13, after V lost 9 bases and J lost 7 bases. The CDR3 nucleotides read TGTGCCACCTCAGGTACGGGACTAGCGGGACTCGACGGGGAGCTGTTTTTT. Its translation: CATSGTGLAGLDGELFF.

The V and J genes are TRBV6-5 and TRBJ1-2; D not resolved. V gave up 7 bases and J gave up 6 bases, with 12 bases separating them. Germline CDR1 reads MNHEY; CDR2 reads SVGAGI. This CDR3 is built from 12 residues. CDR3 sequence reads: CASTLGVDGYTF. The DNA of the CDR3 is TGTGCCAGCACTCTAGGCGTGGATGGCTACACCTTC.

This chain connects TRBV7-3 to TRBJ2-1; 8 bases map to TRBD2. The ends lost 0 bases at V and 7 bases at J; junction bases unmatched: 8. The CDR3 is 16 residues long. Germline V gene data show CDR1 as SGHTA and CDR2 as FQGTGA. This CDR3 is CASSLTSTGGYNEQFF. The CDR3 DNA reads TGTGCCAGCAGCTTAACGTCAACGGGAGGGTATAATGAGCAGTTCTTC.